The present TCR beta chain was sequenced within a study of T cells in Graves' hyperthyroidism and ophthalmopathy. As for the study in general: Peripheral blood was collected at initial diagnosis, before any treatment.

The TCR beta CDR3 regions underwent amplification using RNA transcripts as the source. The HTBI primer set served for first-round RT-PCR of the TCR CDR3. TCRdb reprocessed the multiplex PCR reads with MiXCR, giving one entry per CDR3 protein. The table lists around 600,000 distinct CDR3 sequences, around a sixth of them singletons. Diagnoses used clinical symptoms, serum thyroxine and TRAb, thyroid ultrasound and orbital computed tomography. This clonotype showed up many times. The V gene lost 2 bases and the J gene lost 6 bases, with 5 bases spanning the gap. The CDR3 contains 12 residues. The sequence came from a woman in her twenties or thirties with Graves' hyperthyroidism. Sequencing was done on a sample of blood. V usage is TRBV12-3 or TRBV12-4 and J usage is TRBJ2-1; D gene ambiguous. Here the CDR3 DNA reads TGTGCCAGCAGTTTATATGGCAATGAGCAGTTCTTC. Encoded protein: CASSLYGNEQFF.